Included here is one TCR beta chain sequence, with context. Antigen unknown. The entry originates in a study of T cells in Graves' hyperthyroidism and ophthalmopathy. The diagnoses drew upon clinical symptoms, serum thyroxine and TRAb, thyroid ultrasound and orbital computed tomography. Authors of the study amplified TCR beta CDR3 regions from RNA transcripts. HTBI primers drove first-round RT-PCR of the TCR CDR3. TCRdb processed the multiplex PCR reads anew with MiXCR; each CDR3 protein has one entry. The table records 300,000 to 450,000 distinct CDR3 sequences, roughly 14% of them present only once. The CDR3 extends over 13 amino acids. V was cut by 2 bases and J by 8 bases, with 13 bases left in between. The germline CDR1 and CDR2 sequences are SGHRS and YFSETQ. General study points: Blood shared most expanded thyroid clonotypes above 0.001.

The rearrangement joins TRBV5-1 to TRBJ1-2, with D possibly being TRBD1 (6 bases). Input material: blood. The origin of this receptor is a woman in her sixties with Graves' hyperthyroidism. The CDR3 region has the DNA TGCGCCAGCAGCTTTGGGGGGGCTCAAGGCTACACCTTC. Translation: CASSFGGAQGYTF.